This TCR beta chain comes out of a study of blood T cell repertoires in COVID-19. Study background: COVID-19 samples, acute and convalescent, were from the United States, Italy and Spain.

TCRdb keeps only in-frame clones here, not all; method: immunoSEQ multiplex PCR. The sample shows fewer than 450,000 clones, about 93% of them seen only once. There are 16 residues in the CDR3. Trimming removed 3 bases at V and 1 base at J, with 13 bases between. CDR1 is KGHSH, CDR2 LQKENI, per germline. This receptor was obtained from a woman aged 18-29 years who had recovered from COVID-19. The sequencing input was peripheral blood. V is TRBV18 and J is TRBJ1-5; tentatively, D is TRBD1 (5 bases). This CDR3 is CASSPTVGLSNQPQHF. CDR3 DNA: TGTGCCAGCTCACCGACAGTGGGATTAAGCAATCAGCCCCAGCATTTT.